The 8 T cell receptor beta chains given below trace back to one sample, sequenced in a study of cytomegalovirus exposure and HLA in healthy donors. The assay was immunoSEQ multiplex PCR, and TCRdb's table has in-frame clones only and misses some. Here the sample spans around 71,000 clones, approximately 94% being singletons. Sequenced material: PBMCs. The receptors were sampled from a man between 18 and 29 years old in good health and CMV-seropositive.

This clone has a single count. This rearrangement joins TRBV18 to TRBJ2-7; 9 bases map to TRBD1. The length of the CDR3 is 15 residues. CDR1 KGHSH and CDR2 LQKENI come from the germline V gene. V gave up 3 bases and J gave up 3 bases; unmatched junction bases: 6. CDR3 DNA: TGTGCCAGCTCACCGGGACAGGGAGGAGGCTACGAGCAGTACTTC. Its translation: CASSPGQGGGYEQYF.

V and J are TRBV5-4 and TRBJ2-3, with 7 bases fitting TRBD1. The CDR3 has 15 amino acids. CDR1 and CDR2 (germline): SGHNT, YYREEE (reference sequence). After removal of 3 bases from V and 1 base from J, the junction contained 5 bases not matched to a gene. In nucleotides, the CDR3 is TGTGCCAGCAGCTCACAGGGGCCCCGCACAGATACGCAGTATTTT. It is translated as CASSSQGPRTDTQYF.

V gene TRBV4-1 combines with J gene TRBJ2-5, with 7 nucleotides matching TRBD2. The J segment lost 5 bases and the V segment lost 0 bases, leaving 6 bases of the junction unmatched. The CDR3 loop spans 15 amino acids. Per the germline V gene, CDR1 is MGHRA and CDR2 is YSYEKL. CDR3 bases: TGCGCCAGCAGCCAAGAAGGTCGGGGGGTGGAGACCCAGTACTTC. Translating gives CASSQEGRGVETQYF.

Turning to this clone: The identical CDR3 is also encoded by other nucleotide sequences in the sample. This chain uses TRBV5-1 with TRBJ2-7; perhaps TRBD1 as D (7 bases). CDR1 is SGHRS, CDR2 YFSETQ, per germline. Trimming took 2 bases from V and 2 from J, leaving 11 bases between them. The CDR3 covers 14 residues. In DNA form, the CDR3 reads TGCGCCAGCAGCTTAGCAGGGGGGACCTACGAGCAGTACTTC. It is translated as CASSLAGGTYEQYF.

The chain recombines TRBV29-1 with TRBJ1-2, with TRBD1 identical over 7 bases. J gave up 4 bases and V 5 bases, and 7 bases lay outside the gene matches. CDR1 and CDR2 (germline): SQVTM, ANQGSEA. This CDR3 spans 13 amino acids. The CDR3 region has the DNA TGCAGCGTTTTGACAGGGACATTCTATGGCTACACCTTC. Amino acids: CSVLTGTFYGYTF.

The J gene is TRBJ1-2, the V gene TRBV13, with D possibly matching TRBD1 (5 bases). The CDR3 is 16 residues long. The germline V and J ends were trimmed by 5 bases and 0 bases, with 16 bases remaining between them. Germline V gene lookup returns CDR1 PRHDT and CDR2 FYEKMQ (reference sequence). The CDR3 DNA follows: TGTGCCAGCAGCCGTACTGCAGGGAAAGCTAACTATGGCTACACCTTC. It specifies CASSRTAGKANYGYTF.

The J gene is TRBJ1-1, the V gene TRBV5-1, with TRBD1 matching 10 bases. CDR1 is SGHRS and CDR2 is YFSETQ in the germline V gene. The junction had 3 bases not matched to a gene; V was cut back by 3 bases and J by 4 bases. The CDR3 has 14 residues. For the CDR3, the DNA is TGCGCCAGCAGCTGGTGGACAGGGGGCACTGAAGCTTTCTTT. It specifies CASSWWTGGTEAFF.

V gene TRBV21-1 combines with J gene TRBJ2-7; the D call of TRBD1 is as the table states it, not checked on the DNA. TRBV21-1 is a pseudogene locus. The CDR3 covers 16 residues. CDR3 sequence: CASSKDSPGAPYEQYF. CDR3 bases: TGTGCCAGCAGCAAAGATTCCCCAGGGGCACCCTACGAGCAGTACTTC.